This T cell receptor (beta chain) was obtained from a study of T-cell memory formation after mild COVID-19. TCRdb re-called the 5' RACE reads with MiXCR, one entry per CDR3 protein. The sample has 200,000 to 300,000 distinct CDR3 sequences, approximately 15% seen once. This clonotype has just a few counts. Its cognate antigen is unknown. Study-wide results and caveats: Some clones that responded turned up in pre-infection memory, which suggests that cross-reactive memory joined in. Largely, contracting CD4+ clones fell within CM and EM, and contracting CD8+ clones within EMRA.

The CDR3 contains 15 residues. Germline V CDR1 and CDR2: MNHEY, SVGEGT. The V gene lost 6 bases and the J gene lost 4 bases, with 16 bases spanning the gap. This receptor was identified in a man in his late teens or twenties who had mild COVID-19 (a few samples of this study predate the infection). Cell type and time point are not known. The chain uses TRBV6-2 or TRBV6-3 and TRBJ2-1; no reliable D call. Specimen: PBMCs or a T cell subset sorted from them (not recorded which). DNA of the CDR3: TGTGCCAGCAGGACCTCGGCAGCAGGATACAATGAGCAGTTCTTC. As protein: CASRTSAAGYNEQFF.